This entry concerns a single TCR beta chain. Produced via immunoSEQ multiplex PCR; TCRdb's table is partial and in-frame only. The table includes 45,000 to 50,000 clones, 75% to 90% detected once. This entry is derived from a study of PD-L1 blockade in urothelial cancer. Time point meaning: pretreatment peripheral blood. This CDR3 is 19 amino acids long. The junction had 11 bases not matched to a gene; V was cut back by 4 bases and J by 0 bases. The V gene's germline CDR1 is PRHDT and CDR2 FYEKMQ (reference sequence). The receptor's source is a man aged 50 to 59 with urothelial cancer. Sequenced material: PBMCs, taken around atezolizumab (anti-PD-L1) treatment. This sequence joins TRBV13 and TRBJ2-1, with TRBD2 matching 11 bases. CDR3 loop: CASSSLLAGAISSYNEQFF. CDR3 nucleotides: TGTGCCAGCAGCTCGCTACTAGCGGGGGCGATAAGCTCCTACAATGAGCAGTTCTTC.